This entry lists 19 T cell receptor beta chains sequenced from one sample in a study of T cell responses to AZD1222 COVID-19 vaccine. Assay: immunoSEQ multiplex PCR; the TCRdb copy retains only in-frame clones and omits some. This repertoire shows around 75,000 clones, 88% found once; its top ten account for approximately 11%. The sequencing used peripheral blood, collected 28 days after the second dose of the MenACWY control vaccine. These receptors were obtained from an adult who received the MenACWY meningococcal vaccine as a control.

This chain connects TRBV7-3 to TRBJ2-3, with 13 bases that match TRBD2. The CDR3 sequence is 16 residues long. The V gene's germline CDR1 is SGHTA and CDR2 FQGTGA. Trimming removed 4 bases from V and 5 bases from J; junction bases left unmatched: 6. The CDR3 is CASSSTSGGAKDTQYF. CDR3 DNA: TGTGCCAGCAGCTCAACTAGCGGGGGGGCCAAAGATACGCAGTATTTT.

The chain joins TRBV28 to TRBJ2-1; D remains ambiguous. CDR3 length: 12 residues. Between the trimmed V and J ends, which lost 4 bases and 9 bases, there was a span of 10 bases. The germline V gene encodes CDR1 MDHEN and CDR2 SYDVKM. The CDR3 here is CASSSQEFEQFF. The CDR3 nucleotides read TGTGCCAGCAGTTCCCAGGAGTTTGAGCAGTTCTTC. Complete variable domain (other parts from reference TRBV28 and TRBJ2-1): DVKVTQSSRYLVKRTGEKVFLECVQDMDHENMFWYRQDPGLGLRLIYFSYDVKMKEKGDIPEGYSVSREKKERFSLILESASTNQTSMYLCASSSQEFEQFFGPGTRLTVL.

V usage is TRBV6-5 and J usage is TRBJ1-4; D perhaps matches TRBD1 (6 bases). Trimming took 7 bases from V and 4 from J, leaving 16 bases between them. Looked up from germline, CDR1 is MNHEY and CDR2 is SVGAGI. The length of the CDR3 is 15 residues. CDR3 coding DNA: TGTGCCAGCATAAACACAGGGCTCGTTAATGAAAAACTGTTTTTT. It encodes CASINTGLVNEKLFF.

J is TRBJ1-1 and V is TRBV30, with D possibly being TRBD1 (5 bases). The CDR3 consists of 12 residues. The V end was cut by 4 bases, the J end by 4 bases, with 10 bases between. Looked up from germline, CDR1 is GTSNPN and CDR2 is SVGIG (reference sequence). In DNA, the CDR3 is TGTGCCTGGAATCAGGACACCACTGAAGCTTTCTTT. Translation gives CAWNQDTTEAFF.

The CDR3 DNA follows: TGTGCCAGCCAAGAACGGGGGCGGGGAGATACGCAGTATTTT. Translating gives CASQERGRGDTQYF. The chain couples TRBV6-5 to TRBJ2-3; D tentatively reads TRBD1 or TRBD2 (6 bases each). Germline CDR1 and CDR2: MNHEY and SVGAGI. The V and J ends lost 8 bases and 5 bases respectively, with 17 bases between them. The CDR3 extends over 14 amino acids.

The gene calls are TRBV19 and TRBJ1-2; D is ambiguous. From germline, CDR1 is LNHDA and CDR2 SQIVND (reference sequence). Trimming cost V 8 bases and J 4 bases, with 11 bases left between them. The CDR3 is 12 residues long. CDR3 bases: TGTGCCAGTCGAATGGGCATCTATGGCTACACCTTC. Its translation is CASRMGIYGYTF. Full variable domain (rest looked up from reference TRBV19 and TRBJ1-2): DGGITQSPKYLFRKEGQNVTLSCEQNLNHDAMYWYRQDPGQGLRLIYYSQIVNDFQKGDIAEGYSVSREKKESFPLTVTSAQKNPTAFYLCASRMGIYGYTFGSGTRLTVV.

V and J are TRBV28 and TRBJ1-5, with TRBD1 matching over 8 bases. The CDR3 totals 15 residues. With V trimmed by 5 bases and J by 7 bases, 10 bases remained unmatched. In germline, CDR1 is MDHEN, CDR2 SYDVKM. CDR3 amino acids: CASSTQDRGGQPQHF. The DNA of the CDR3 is TGTGCCAGCAGTACGCAAGACAGGGGAGGCCAGCCCCAGCATTTT.

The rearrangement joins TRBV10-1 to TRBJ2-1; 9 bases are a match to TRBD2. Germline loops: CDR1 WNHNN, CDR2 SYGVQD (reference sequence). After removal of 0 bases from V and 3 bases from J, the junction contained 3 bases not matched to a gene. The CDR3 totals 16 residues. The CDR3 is CASSESWTSDYNEQFF. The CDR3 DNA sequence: TGCGCCAGCAGTGAGTCTTGGACTAGCGACTACAATGAGCAGTTCTTC.

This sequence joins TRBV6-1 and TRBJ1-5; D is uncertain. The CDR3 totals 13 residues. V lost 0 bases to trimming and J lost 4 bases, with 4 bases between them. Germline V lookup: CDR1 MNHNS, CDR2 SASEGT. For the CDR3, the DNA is TGTGCCAGCAGTGAAGCCCGAAATCAGCCCCAGCATTTT. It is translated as CASSEARNQPQHF.

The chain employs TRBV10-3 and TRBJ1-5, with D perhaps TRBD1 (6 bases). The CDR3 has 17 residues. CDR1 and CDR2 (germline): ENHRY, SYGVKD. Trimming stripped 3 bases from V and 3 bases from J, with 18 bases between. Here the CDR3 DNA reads TGTGCCATCAGTGACAATACTCAGGGGCGCCACAATCAGCCCCAGCATTTT. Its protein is CAISDNTQGRHNQPQHF.

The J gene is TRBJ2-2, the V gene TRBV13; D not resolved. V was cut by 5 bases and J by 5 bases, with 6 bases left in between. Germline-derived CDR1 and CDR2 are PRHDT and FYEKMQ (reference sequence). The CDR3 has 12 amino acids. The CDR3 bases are TGTGCCAGCAGCCTGATTACCGGGGAGCTGTTTTTT. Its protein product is CASSLITGELFF.

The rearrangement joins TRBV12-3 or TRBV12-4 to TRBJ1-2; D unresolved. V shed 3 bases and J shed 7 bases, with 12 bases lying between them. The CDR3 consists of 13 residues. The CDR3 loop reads CASSLIGSGGYTF. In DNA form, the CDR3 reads TGTGCCAGCAGTTTGATAGGGAGCGGTGGCTACACCTTC.

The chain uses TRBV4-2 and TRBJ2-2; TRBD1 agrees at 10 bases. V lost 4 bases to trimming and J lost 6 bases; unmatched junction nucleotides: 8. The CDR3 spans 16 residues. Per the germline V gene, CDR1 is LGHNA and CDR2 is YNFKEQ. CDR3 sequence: CASSLQTGGLSGELFF. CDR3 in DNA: TGTGCCAGCAGCCTTCAGACAGGGGGCTTATCCGGGGAGCTGTTTTTT.

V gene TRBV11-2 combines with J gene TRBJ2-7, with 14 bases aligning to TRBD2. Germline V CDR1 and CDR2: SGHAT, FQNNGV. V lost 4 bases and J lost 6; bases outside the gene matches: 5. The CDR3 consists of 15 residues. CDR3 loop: CASSYGTSGGREQYF. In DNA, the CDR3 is TGTGCCAGCAGCTATGGGACTAGCGGGGGCCGCGAGCAGTACTTC.

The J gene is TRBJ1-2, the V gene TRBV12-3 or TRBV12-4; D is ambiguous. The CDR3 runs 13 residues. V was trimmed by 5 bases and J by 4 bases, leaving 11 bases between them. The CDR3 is CASSQTDGYGYTF. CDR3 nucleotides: TGTGCCAGCAGTCAAACGGACGGCTATGGCTACACCTTC.

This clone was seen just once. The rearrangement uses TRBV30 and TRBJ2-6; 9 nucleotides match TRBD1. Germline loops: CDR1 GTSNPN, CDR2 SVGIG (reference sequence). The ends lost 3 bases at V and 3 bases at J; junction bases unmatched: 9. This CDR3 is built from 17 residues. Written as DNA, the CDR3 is TGTGCCTGGAGAGAAGGGACAGGGACTAATGGGGCCAACGTCCTGACTTTC. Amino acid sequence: CAWREGTGTNGANVLTF.

CDR3 DNA: TGTGCCAGTAGTACCAAGGGGGTTTCAGAGACCCAGTACTTC. Residues: CASSTKGVSETQYF. This chain uses TRBV19 with TRBJ2-5; the D gene is possibly TRBD1 (6 bases). Trimming left V 4 bases short and J 4 bases short, with 13 bases between. Germline V gene sequence: CDR1 LNHDA, CDR2 SQIVND (reference sequence). The CDR3 is made up of 14 amino acids.

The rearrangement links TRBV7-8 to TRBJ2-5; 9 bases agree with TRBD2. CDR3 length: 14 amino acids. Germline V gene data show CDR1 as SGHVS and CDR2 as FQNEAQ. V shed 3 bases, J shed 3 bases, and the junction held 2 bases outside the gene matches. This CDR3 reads CASSLGGREETQYF. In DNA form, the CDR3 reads TGTGCCAGCAGCTTGGGCGGGAGGGAAGAGACCCAGTACTTC.

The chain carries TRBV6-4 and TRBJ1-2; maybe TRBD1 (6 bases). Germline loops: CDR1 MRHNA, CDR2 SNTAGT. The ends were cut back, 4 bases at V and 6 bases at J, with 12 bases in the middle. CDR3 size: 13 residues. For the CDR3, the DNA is TGTGCCAGCAGTGGCACAGGGAGGAATGGCTACACCTTC. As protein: CASSGTGRNGYTF.